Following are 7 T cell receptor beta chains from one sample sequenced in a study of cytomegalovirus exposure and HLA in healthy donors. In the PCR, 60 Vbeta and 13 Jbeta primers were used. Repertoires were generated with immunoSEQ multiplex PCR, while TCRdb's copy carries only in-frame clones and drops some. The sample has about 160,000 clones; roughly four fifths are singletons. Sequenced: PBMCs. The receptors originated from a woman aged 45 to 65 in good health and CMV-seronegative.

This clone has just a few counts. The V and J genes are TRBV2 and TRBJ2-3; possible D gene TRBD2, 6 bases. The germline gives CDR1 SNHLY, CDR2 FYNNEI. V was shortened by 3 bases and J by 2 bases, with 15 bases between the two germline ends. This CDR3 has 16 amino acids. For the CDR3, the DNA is TGTGCCAGCAGTGAGTCTAGGAAGGACTACACAGATACGCAGTATTTT. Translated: CASSESRKDYTDTQYF.

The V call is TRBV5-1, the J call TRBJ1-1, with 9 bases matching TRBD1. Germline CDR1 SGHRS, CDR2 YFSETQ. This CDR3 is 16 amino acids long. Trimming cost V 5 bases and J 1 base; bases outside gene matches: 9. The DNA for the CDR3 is TGCGCCAGCAGTCGAGGGGGACAGGGAGAGAACACTGAAGCTTTCTTT. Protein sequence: CASSRGGQGENTEAFF.

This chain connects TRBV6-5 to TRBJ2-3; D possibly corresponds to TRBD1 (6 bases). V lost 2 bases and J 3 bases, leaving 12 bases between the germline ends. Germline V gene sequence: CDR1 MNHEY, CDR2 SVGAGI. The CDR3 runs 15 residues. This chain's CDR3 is CASSYRAGETDTQYF. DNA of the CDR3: TGTGCCAGCAGTTACAGGGCAGGGGAGACAGATACGCAGTATTTT.

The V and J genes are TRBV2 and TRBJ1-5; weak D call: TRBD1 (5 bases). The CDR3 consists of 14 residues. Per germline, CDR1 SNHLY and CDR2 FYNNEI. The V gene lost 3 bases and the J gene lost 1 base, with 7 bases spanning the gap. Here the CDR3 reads CASSEGGSNQPQHF. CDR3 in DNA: TGTGCCAGCAGTGAGGGGGGGAGCAATCAGCCCCAGCATTTT.

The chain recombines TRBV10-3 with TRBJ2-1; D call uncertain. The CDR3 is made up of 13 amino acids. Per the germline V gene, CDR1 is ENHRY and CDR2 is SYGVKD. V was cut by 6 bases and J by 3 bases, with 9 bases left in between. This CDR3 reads CAIRESYYNEQFF. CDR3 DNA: TGTGCCATCAGAGAGAGCTACTACAATGAGCAGTTCTTC.

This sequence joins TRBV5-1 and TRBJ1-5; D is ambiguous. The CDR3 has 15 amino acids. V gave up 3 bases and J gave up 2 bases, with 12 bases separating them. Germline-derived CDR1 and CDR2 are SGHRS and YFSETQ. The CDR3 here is CASSWVGAGNQPQHF. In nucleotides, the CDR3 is TGCGCCAGCAGCTGGGTTGGCGCGGGCAATCAGCCCCAGCATTTT.

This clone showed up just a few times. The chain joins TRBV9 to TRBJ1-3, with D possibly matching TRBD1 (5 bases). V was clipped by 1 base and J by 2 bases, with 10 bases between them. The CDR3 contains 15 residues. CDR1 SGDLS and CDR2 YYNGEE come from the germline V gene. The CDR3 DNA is TGTGCCAGCAGCGTATCAGGGTCGCCTGGAAACACCATATATTTT. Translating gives CASSVSGSPGNTIYF. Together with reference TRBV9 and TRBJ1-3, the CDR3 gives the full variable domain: DSGVTQTPKHLITATGQRVTLRCSPRSGDLSVYWYQQSLDQGLQFLIQYYNGEERAKGNILERFSAQQFPDLHSELNLSSLELGDSALYFCASSVSGSPGNTIYFGEGSWLTVV.